This TCR beta chain came from a study of shared clonotypes between healthy human individuals. Study-level results: Memory subsets had estimated richness that was generally smaller than that of naive subsets.

Data came from immunoSEQ multiplex PCR; TCRdb stores just in-frame clones and leaves some out. The repertoire holds 2 million to 2.5 million clones, with about 92% as singletons. Concerning this clone itself: What it binds is not known.

Germline CDR1 reads KGHSH; CDR2 reads LQKENI. Trimming cost V 1 base and J 2 bases, with 8 bases left between them. The CDR3 is 14 amino acids. Nashville, Tennessee was home to all donors, each a Caucasian adult. Sequenced sample: naive CD4+ T cells from PBMCs. Subset reported: CD45RA+ positively selected. The genes are TRBV18 and TRBJ2-5; unclear D gene. The TCR was taken from a man aged 18 to 30 in good health. Some clones in this sample may be carry-over from other donors' samples. The CDR3 sequence is CASSPLAKQETQYF. The CDR3 DNA reads as TGTGCCAGCTCACCACTCGCAAAACAAGAGACCCAGTACTTC.